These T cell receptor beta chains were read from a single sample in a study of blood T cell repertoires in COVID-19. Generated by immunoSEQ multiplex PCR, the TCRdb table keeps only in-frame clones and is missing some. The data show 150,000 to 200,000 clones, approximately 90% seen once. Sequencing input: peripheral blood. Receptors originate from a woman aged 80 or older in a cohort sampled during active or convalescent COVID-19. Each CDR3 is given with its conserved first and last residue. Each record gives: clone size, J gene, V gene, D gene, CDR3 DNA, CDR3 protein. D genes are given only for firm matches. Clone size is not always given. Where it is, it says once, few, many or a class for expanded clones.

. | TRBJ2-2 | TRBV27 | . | TGTGCCAGCAAGTATAACAGGGCGGCCGGGGAGCTGTTTTTT | CASKYNRAAGELFF
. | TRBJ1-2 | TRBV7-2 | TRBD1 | TGTGCCAGCAGCCCAGGGGGGACAGGGGTTTATATTGGCTACACCTTC | CASSPGGTGVYIGYTF
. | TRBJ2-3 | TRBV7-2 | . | TGTGCCAGCAGCTTAGGAGCCACAGATACGCAGTATTTT | CASSLGATDTQYF
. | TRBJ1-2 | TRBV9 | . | TGTGCCAGCAGCGTAGGGCAGGGGTATGGCTACACCTTC | CASSVGQGYGYTF
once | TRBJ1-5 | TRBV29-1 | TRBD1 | TGCAGCGTTGAAGTAGGGGGCGCGGGGCAGCCCCAGCATTTT | CSVEVGGAGQPQHF
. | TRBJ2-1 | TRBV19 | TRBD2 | TGTGCCAGTAGTATAGACCCGGGACTAGTTAGTGAGCAGTTCTTC | CASSIDPGLVSEQFF
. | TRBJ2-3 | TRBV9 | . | TGTGCCAGCAGCGTAGGCCCCTACTCGGATACGCAGTATTTT | CASSVGPYSDTQYF
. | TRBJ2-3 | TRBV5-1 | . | TGCGCCAGCAGCTTTGACTATACAGATACGCAGTATTTT | CASSFDYTDTQYF
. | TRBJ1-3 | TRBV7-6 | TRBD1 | TGTGCCAGCAGCTTTGACAGGGCATACTCTGGAAACACCATATATTTT | CASSFDRAYSGNTIYF
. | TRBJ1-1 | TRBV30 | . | TGTGCCTGGAGTGTCCTCCTTAGAACCACTGAAGCTTTCTTT | CAWSVLLRTTEAFF
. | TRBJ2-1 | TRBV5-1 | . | TGCGCCAGCACCCCTAGTTGGGGCCCAGAGAGCTCCTACAATGAGCAGTTCTTC | CASTPSWGPESSYNEQFF
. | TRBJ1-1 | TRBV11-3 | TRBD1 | TGTGCCAGCAGCTCCGGGACAGGGCGGACTGAAGCTTTCTTT | CASSSGTGRTEAFF
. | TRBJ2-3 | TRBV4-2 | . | TGTGCCAGCAGCCAAGCCCCCGGGGGAGTCACAGATACGCAGTATTTT | CASSQAPGGVTDTQYF
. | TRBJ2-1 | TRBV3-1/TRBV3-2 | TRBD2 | TGTGCCAGCAGCCAAAGCGGGAGTAATGAGCAGTTCTTC | CASSQSGSNEQFF
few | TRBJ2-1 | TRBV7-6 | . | TGTGCCAGCAGCTTAGGGGCGGGGCTCCCCTACAATGAGCAGTTCTTC | CASSLGAGLPYNEQFF
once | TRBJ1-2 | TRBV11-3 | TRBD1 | TGTGCCAGCAGCTTAGTTACAGGGGGAGACTATGGCTACACCTTC | CASSLVTGGDYGYTF
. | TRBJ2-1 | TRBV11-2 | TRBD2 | TGTGCCAGCAGCTTGGGCTTCGGGGGGGGTGTCGACAATGAGCAGTTCTTC | CASSLGFGGGVDNEQFF
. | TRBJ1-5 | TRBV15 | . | TGTGCCACCAGCAGAGATTCGCAGCCCCAGCATTTT | CATSRDSQPQHF
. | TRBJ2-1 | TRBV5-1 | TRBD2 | TGCGCCAGCAGCATCAGCGGGAGTGCGAATGAGCAGTTCTTC | CASSISGSANEQFF
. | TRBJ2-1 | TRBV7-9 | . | TGTGCCAGCAGCTTAGACTTAGCGAGCAATGAGCAGTTCTTC | CASSLDLASNEQFF
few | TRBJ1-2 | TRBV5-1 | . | TGCGCCAGCAGCTTGGATGGGGGCCGCTATGGCTACACCTTC | CASSLDGGRYGYTF
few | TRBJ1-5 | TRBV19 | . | TGTGCCAGTAGCGGTGCGGGGTTCAATCAGCCCCAGCATTTT | CASSGAGFNQPQHF
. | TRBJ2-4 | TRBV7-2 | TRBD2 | TGTGCCAGCAGCCCCAGAGGAACTAGCGGGGGACTAGCCAAAAACATTCAGTACTTC | CASSPRGTSGGLAKNIQYF
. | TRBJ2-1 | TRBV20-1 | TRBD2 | TGCAGCAACGCGGGAGTCAATGAGCAGTTCTTC | CSNAGVNEQFF
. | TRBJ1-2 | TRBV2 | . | TGTGCCAGCAGGCGGGCAGCTAATGGCTACACCTTC | CASRRAANGYTF
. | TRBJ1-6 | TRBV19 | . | TGTGCCAGTAGTTCACGGGGTCATTCACCCCTCCACTTT | CASSSRGHSPLHF
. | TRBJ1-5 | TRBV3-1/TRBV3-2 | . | TGTGCCAGCAGCCAAGAGGGACTGCCCAATCAGCCCCAGCATTTT | CASSQEGLPNQPQHF
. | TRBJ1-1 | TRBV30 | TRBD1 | TGTGCCTCCCGTCCCCCGGGACAGGGGGCACCTGAAGCTTTCTTT | CASRPPGQGAPEAFF
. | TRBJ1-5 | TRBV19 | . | TGTGCCAGTAGTATTTTCGCGGGGGGGAGCAATCAGCCCCAGCATTTT | CASSIFAGGSNQPQHF
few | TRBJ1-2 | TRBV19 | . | TGTGCCAGTAGTCTCAATCAGGGGTTTCGCTATGGCTACACCTTC | CASSLNQGFRYGYTF
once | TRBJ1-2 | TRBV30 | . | TGTGCCTGGAGTTCAGCCGGACTTCATAACTATGGCTACACCTTC | CAWSSAGLHNYGYTF
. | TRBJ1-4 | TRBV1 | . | TGCACCAGCAGCTTTCCGGGACAGGTTAATGAAAAACTGTTTTTT | CTSSFPGQVNEKLFF
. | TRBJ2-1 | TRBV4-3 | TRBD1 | TGCGCCAGCAGCCAAGACCAACAGGGGAATGAGCAGTTCTTC | CASSQDQQGNEQFF
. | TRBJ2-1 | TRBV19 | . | TGTGCCAGTAGTACCAAAAACAATGAGCAGTTCTTC | CASSTKNNEQFF
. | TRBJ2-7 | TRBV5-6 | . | TGTGCCAGCAGCTTTGCTCCCCGGGGGGCTTTCGAGCAGTACTTC | CASSFAPRGAFEQYF
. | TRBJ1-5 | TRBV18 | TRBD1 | TGTGCCAGCTCACCATCGGGACAGGGGGCCGGGCAGCCCCAGCATTTT | CASSPSGQGAGQPQHF
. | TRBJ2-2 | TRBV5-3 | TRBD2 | TGTGCCAGAAGCTTGGAACTAGCGGGGGGGGAGTGCCCCGGGGAGCTGTTTTTT | CARSLELAGGECPGELFF
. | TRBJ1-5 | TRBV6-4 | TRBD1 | TGTGCCAGCAGCCGGGACAGTTTGAGCCCCCAGCATTTT | CASSRDSLSPQHF
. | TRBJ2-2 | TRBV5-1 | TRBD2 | TGCGCCAGCAGTGCGCCAGCGGGAGATCTGGCCGGGGAGCTGTTTTTT | CASSAPAGDLAGELFF
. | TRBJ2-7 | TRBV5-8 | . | TGTGCCAGCAGCTTGAAGAGGGCGGCATGGGGCTCCTACGAGCAGTACTTC | CASSLKRAAWGSYEQYF
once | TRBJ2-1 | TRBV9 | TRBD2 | TGTGCCAGCAGCGGATGGACTAGCAGCTCCTACAATGAGCAGTTCTTC | CASSGWTSSSYNEQFF
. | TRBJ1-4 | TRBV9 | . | TGTGCCAGCAGCGCAACCGGGGTGACGAGTGAAAAACTGTTTTTT | CASSATGVTSEKLFF
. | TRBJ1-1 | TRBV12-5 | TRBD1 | TGTGCTAGTGGCTTCAATACAGGGGGCCATACTGAAGCTTTCTTT | CASGFNTGGHTEAFF